This TCR beta chain was obtained from a study of blood T cell repertoires in COVID-19. Overall study: Samples taken during acute and convalescent COVID-19 were collected in the United States, Italy and Spain. Sample material is recorded as cDNA or gDNA derived from T cells, B-cell-depleted T cells, or PBMCs.

The CDR3 covers 14 residues. CDR1 ENHRY and CDR2 SYGVKD come from the germline V gene. V was pared by 2 bases and J by 2 bases, with 9 bases between. Those enrolled in Seattle joined during active infection and were followed longitudinally afterward. How the authors handled the data: Nucleated cell counts were estimated from reference gene primer amplification. Libraries were prepared by immunoSEQ multiplex PCR; TCRdb keeps only in-frame clonotypes and omits some of them. The V and J calls and clone size come from that table; D and trimming were worked out from the DNA. The sample lists around 160,000 clones; about 86% were seen once.

The genes are TRBV10-3 and TRBJ1-2; no definite D call. This receptor was taken from a woman aged 70-85 years with COVID-19, enrolled during active disease. The material sequenced was peripheral blood. The CDR3 protein is CAISEDGGNYGYTF. The CDR3 DNA is TGTGCCATCAGTGAGGACGGAGGGAACTATGGCTACACCTTC.